This TCR beta chain stems from a study of cytomegalovirus exposure and HLA in healthy donors. General study points: Fewer N-insertions than the 666-donor mean were reportedly shown by an Asian-associated ancestry cluster in a later analysis. Associated with HLA alleles at 0.05 false discovery rate in a later analysis were around 15,000 TCR beta sequences. Researchers had no immune exposure information except CMV serostatus available. Indistinguishable V segments such as TRBV6-2 and TRBV6-3 were excluded.

Comments on this clone: The antigen is not known.

This CDR3 region has 13 residues. V lost 6 bases and J lost 2, with 7 bases in between. The V gene's germline CDR1 is MDHEN and CDR2 SYDVKM. It was with 60 Vbeta and 13 Jbeta primers that the PCR ran. Libraries were prepared by immunoSEQ multiplex PCR; TCRdb keeps only in-frame clonotypes and omits some of them. Of over 100,000 clones in the sample, approximately 70% were seen once. Sequences were obtained from PBMCs. This TCR derives from a man aged 18-30 years in good health and CMV-seronegative. The genes are TRBV28 and TRBJ2-2, with a tentative D call TRBD2 (5 bases). The CDR3 region is CASSRGNTGELFF. The CDR3 DNA is TGTGCCAGCAGCCGGGGTAACACCGGGGAGCTGTTTTTT.